Listed here are 18 T cell receptor beta chains from one sample, sequenced in a study of PD-1 blockade in classical Hodgkin lymphoma. Profiled with immunoSEQ multiplex PCR; TCRdb holds only in-frame clones, not every one. The sample holds tens of thousands of clones, around four fifths seen once. All patients experienced relapse after autologous stem cell transplantation, and brentuximab vedotin exposure was variable. Sequencing used peripheral blood mononuclear cells (PBMCs), obtained before the second cycle of nivolumab. The receptors come from a human donor with classical Hodgkin lymphoma.

Here the CDR3 reads CASSFSGRAEAFF. The CDR3 region has the DNA TGTGCCAGCAGCTTCTCCGGAAGAGCTGAAGCTTTCTTT. The chain has TRBV11-3 and TRBJ1-1; D not certain. The CDR3 totals 13 residues. V lost 3 bases, J lost 6 bases, and 11 bases lay in between. Germline V gene lookup returns CDR1 SGHNT and CDR2 YENEEA.

The chain combines TRBV20-1 with TRBJ2-1; D gene uncertain. The germline V gene encodes CDR1 DFQATT and CDR2 SNEGSKA (reference sequence). Trimming took off 6 bases at V and 13 bases at J, with 13 bases between the two ends. The CDR3 covers 10 residues. The CDR3 coding sequence is TGCAGTGCGACCAATTTTATCCAGTTCTTC. This gives the protein CSATNFIQFF.

The chain employs TRBV29-1 and TRBJ2-7; D might be TRBD1 (6 bases). Trimming stripped 6 bases from V and 7 bases from J, with 13 bases between. There are 11 residues in the CDR3. Per the germline V gene, CDR1 is SQVTM and CDR2 is ANQGSEA. The CDR3 loop is CSVGGQQEQYF. For the CDR3, the DNA is TGCAGCGTCGGCGGACAGCAAGAGCAGTACTTC.

The chain uses TRBV5-6 and TRBJ1-1, with D perhaps TRBD1 (5 bases). Germline V gene sequence: CDR1 SGHDT, CDR2 YYEEEE. This CDR3 has 17 amino acids. V lost 1 base, J lost 1 base, and 17 bases lay in between. Here the CDR3 reads CASSLWGVDTSNTEAFF. In nucleotides, the CDR3 is TGTGCCAGCAGCTTGTGGGGGGTGGACACTTCGAACACTGAAGCTTTCTTT.

About this clone itself: The junction differs from germline at one of its ends, possibly a read error. V usage is TRBV5-6 and J usage is TRBJ1-1, with TRBD1 as a possible D gene (5 bases). Germline V lookup: CDR1 SGHDT, CDR2 YYEEEE. The CDR3 sequence is 16 residues long. The CDR3 sequence: CASRLGGTLEYTEAFF. CDR3 coding DNA: TGTGCCAGCAGGTTGGGAGGGACCCTGGAGTACACTGAAGCTTTCTTT.

The chain employs TRBV15 and TRBJ1-2; perhaps TRBD1 as D (6 bases). This CDR3 is built from 15 residues. The germline V and J ends were trimmed by 0 bases and 4 bases, with 12 bases remaining between them. The germline gives CDR1 LNHNV, CDR2 YYDKDF (reference sequence). CDR3 loop: CATSRETGSGYGYTF. The DNA for the CDR3 is TGTGCCACCAGCAGAGAGACAGGCTCTGGCTATGGCTACACCTTC.

The chain joins TRBV10-3 to TRBJ2-2; D is perhaps TRBD1 (6 bases). V was cut by 6 bases and J by 1 base, with 9 bases left in between. Per the germline V gene, CDR1 is ENHRY and CDR2 is SYGVKD. This CDR3 is built from 14 residues. The CDR3 loop is CAISGQLNTGELFF. The CDR3 region has the DNA TGTGCCATCAGCGGACAGTTGAACACCGGGGAGCTGTTTTTT.

The chain carries TRBV6-5 and TRBJ2-7; tentatively, D is TRBD2 (5 bases). The V gene lost 7 bases and the J gene lost 7 bases, with 20 bases spanning the gap. Germline-derived CDR1 and CDR2 are MNHEY and SVGAGI. CDR3 size: 14 residues. This CDR3 is CASTPRAHLREQYF. The CDR3, as DNA: TGTGCCAGCACACCGAGGGCACACCTGAGGGAGCAGTACTTC.

The rearrangement links TRBV4-1 to TRBJ1-5; a possible D gene is TRBD1 (6 bases). The ends were cut back, 0 bases at V and 4 bases at J, with 16 bases in the middle. Germline values: CDR1 MGHRA, CDR2 YSYEKL. There are 17 residues in the CDR3. The CDR3 reads CASSQDPGARGNQPQHF. In DNA, the CDR3 is TGCGCCAGCAGCCAAGATCCAGGGGCACGGGGAAATCAGCCCCAGCATTTT.

This clone was recorded once. The gene calls are TRBV13 and TRBJ1-4; 11 nucleotides match TRBD1. The CDR3 runs to 16 residues. From germline, CDR1 is PRHDT and CDR2 FYEKMQ (reference sequence). J was trimmed by 7 bases and V by 5 bases; bases with no gene match: 9. This CDR3 reads CASSPKWDRGAEKLFF. CDR3 DNA: TGTGCCAGCAGCCCTAAATGGGACAGGGGGGCTGAAAAACTGTTTTTT. Full variable domain (missing parts from reference TRBV13 and TRBJ1-4): AAGVIQSPRHLIKEKRETATLKCYPIPRHDTVYWYQQGPGQDPQFLISFYEKMQSDKGSIPDRFSAQQFSDYHSELNMSSLELGDSALYFCASSPKWDRGAEKLFFGSGTQLSVL.

The chain carries TRBV30 and TRBJ1-6; no definite D call. Trimming removed 1 base at V and 5 bases at J, with 6 bases between. Germline V gene lookup returns CDR1 GTSNPN and CDR2 SVGIG (reference sequence). This CDR3 is 13 amino acids long. The CDR3 DNA reads as TGTGCCTGGAGTGGGACCGATAATTCACCCCTCCACTTT. It specifies CAWSGTDNSPLHF.

The V and J genes are TRBV6-5 and TRBJ1-4; D gene ambiguous. Germline V gives CDR1 MNHEY, CDR2 SVGAGI. V lost 5 bases and J lost 8, with 12 bases in between. The CDR3 loop spans 13 amino acids. CDR3 in amino acids: CASSESSWEKLFF. CDR3 DNA sequence: TGTGCCAGCAGTGAATCGTCTTGGGAAAAACTGTTTTTT.

The gene calls are TRBV2 and TRBJ2-1; maybe TRBD1 (5 bases). Germline CDR1 is SNHLY and CDR2 is FYNNEI. The V end was cut by 3 bases, the J end by 10 bases, with 13 bases between. There are 13 residues in the CDR3. CDR3 sequence: CASSEDTGYEQFF. CDR3 in DNA: TGTGCCAGCAGTGAGGACACAGGATACGAGCAGTTCTTC.

The rearrangement joins TRBV29-1 to TRBJ2-1; no definite D call. The CDR3 spans 14 residues. Germline CDR1 reads SQVTM; CDR2 reads ANQGSEA. Deletions cut 3 bases from V and 3 bases from J, with 12 bases between. CDR3 sequence reads: CSVDQQEIYNEQFF. The CDR3 DNA is TGCAGCGTTGACCAACAAGAAATCTACAATGAGCAGTTCTTC.

Notes on this clone: The junction does not match germline at one end; this may be a read error. The chain joins TRBV7-2 to TRBJ2-7; 7 bases agree with TRBD2. Germline loops: CDR1 SGHTA, CDR2 FQGNSA. The CDR3 loop spans 14 amino acids. The CDR3, as DNA: TGTGCCAGCAGCCACCCGGGAAGGGACTACGGGCAGTACTTC. This codes for CASSHPGRDYGQYF. The full variable domain, rest sourced from reference TRBV7-2 and TRBJ2-7, is GAGVSQSPSNKVTEKGKDVELRCDPISGHTALYWYRQSLGQGLEFLIYFQGNSAPDKSGLPSDRFSAERTGGSVSTLTIQRTQQEDSAVYLCASSHPGRDYGQYFGPGTRLTVT.

V and J are TRBV5-1 and TRBJ2-7; 8 positions agree with TRBD1. The V segment lost 4 bases and the J segment 6 bases; nucleotides outside the gene matches: 3. This CDR3 has 12 amino acids. The germline V gene encodes CDR1 SGHRS and CDR2 YFSETQ. The CDR3 DNA reads as TGCGCCAGCAGCGCGGACAGGGCCGAGCAGTACTTC. Its protein is CASSADRAEQYF.

This clone showed up just once. This chain joins TRBV7-9 and TRBJ1-1; TRBD1 agrees at 7 bases. Germline lookup yields CDR1 SEHNR and CDR2 FQNEAQ (reference sequence). V dropped 4 bases and J dropped 4; count of bases not matched to a gene: 9. The CDR3 contains 15 residues. CDR3 bases: TGTGCCAGCAGCTCAATCGGGACAGCTGGCACTGAAGCTTTCTTT. It yields the protein CASSSIGTAGTEAFF.

About this clone: The germline gene is not matched at one end of the junction; a read error may be the cause. The chain has TRBV2 and TRBJ2-5; 7 nucleotides align to TRBD1. The CDR3 sequence is 12 residues long. Germline V CDR1 and CDR2: SNHLY, FYNNEI. The CDR3 DNA follows: TGTGCCAGCAGCACATCTCCCGGGACAGACGACTTC. Its protein product is CASSTSPGTDDF.